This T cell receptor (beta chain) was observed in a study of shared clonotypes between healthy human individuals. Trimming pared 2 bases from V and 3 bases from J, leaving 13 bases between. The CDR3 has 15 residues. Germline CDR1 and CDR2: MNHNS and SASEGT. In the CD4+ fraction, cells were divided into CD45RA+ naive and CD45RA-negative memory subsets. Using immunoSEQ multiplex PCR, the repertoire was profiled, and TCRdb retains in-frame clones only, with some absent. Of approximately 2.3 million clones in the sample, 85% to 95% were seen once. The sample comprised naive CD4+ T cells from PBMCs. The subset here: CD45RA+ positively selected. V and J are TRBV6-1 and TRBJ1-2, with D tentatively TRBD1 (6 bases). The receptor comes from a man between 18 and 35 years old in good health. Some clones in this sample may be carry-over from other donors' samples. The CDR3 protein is CASSESFRGDYGYTF. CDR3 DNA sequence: TGTGCCAGCAGTGAATCGTTTAGGGGGGACTATGGCTACACCTTC.